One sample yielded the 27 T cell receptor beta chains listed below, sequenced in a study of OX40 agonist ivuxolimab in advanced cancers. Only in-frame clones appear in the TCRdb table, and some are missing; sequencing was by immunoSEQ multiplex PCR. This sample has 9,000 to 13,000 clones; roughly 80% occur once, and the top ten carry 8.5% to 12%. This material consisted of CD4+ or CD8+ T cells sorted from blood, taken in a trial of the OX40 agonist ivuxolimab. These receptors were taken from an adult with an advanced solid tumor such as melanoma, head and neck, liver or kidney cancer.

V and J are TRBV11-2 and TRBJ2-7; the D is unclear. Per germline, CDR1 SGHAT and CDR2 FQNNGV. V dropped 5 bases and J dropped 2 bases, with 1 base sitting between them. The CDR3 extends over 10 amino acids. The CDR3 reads CASSAYEQYF. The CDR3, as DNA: TGTGCCAGCAGCGCCTACGAGCAGTACTTC.

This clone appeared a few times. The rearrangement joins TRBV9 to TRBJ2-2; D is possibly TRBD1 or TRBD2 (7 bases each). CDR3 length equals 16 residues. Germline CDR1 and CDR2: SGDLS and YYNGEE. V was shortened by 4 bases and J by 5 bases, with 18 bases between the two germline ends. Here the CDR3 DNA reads TGTGCCAGCAGCTCCCTTAACAGGGGAGGGACCGGGGAGCTGTTTTTT. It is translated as CASSSLNRGGTGELFF.

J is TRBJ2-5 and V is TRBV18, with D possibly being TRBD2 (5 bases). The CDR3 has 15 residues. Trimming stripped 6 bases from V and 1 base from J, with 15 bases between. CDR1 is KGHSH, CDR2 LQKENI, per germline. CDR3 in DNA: TGTGCCAGCTCTCCATACTCTAGCTCCCAAGAGACCCAGTACTTC. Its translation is CASSPYSSSQETQYF.

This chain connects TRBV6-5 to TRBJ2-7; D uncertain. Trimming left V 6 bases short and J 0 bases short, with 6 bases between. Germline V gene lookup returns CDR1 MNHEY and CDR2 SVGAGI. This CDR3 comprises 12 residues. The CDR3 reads CASRTNSYEQYF. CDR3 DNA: TGTGCCAGCAGAACTAACTCCTACGAGCAGTACTTC.

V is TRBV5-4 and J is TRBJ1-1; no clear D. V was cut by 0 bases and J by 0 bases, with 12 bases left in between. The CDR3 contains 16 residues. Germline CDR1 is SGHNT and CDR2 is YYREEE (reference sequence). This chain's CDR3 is CASSLEGNRVNTEAFF. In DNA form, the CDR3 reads TGTGCCAGCAGCTTGGAAGGAAACAGAGTGAACACTGAAGCTTTCTTT.

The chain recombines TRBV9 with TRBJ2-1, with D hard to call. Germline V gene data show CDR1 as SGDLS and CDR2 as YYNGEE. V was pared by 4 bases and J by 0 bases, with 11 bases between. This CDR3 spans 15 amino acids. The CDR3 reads CASSPSPSSYNEQFF. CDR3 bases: TGTGCCAGCAGCCCAAGCCCCAGCTCCTACAATGAGCAGTTCTTC.

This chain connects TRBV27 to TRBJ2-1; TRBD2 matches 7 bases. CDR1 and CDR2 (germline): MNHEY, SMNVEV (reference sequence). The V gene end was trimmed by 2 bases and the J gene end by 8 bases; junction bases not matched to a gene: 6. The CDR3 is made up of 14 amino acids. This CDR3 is CASSLLAVYHEQFF. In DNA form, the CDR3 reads TGTGCCAGCAGTTTACTAGCGGTGTATCATGAGCAGTTCTTC.

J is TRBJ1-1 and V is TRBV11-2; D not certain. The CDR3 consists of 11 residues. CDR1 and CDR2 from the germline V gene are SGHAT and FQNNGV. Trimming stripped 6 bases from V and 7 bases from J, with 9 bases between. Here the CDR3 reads CASRERDEAFF. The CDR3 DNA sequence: TGTGCCAGCAGGGAAAGGGATGAAGCTTTCTTT.

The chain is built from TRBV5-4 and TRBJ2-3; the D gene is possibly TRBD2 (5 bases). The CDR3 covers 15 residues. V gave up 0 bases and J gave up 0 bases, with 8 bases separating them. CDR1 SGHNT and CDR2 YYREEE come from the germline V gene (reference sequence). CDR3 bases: TGTGCCAGCAGCTTGGAGGCGGGCAGCACAGATACGCAGTATTTT. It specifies CASSLEAGSTDTQYF.

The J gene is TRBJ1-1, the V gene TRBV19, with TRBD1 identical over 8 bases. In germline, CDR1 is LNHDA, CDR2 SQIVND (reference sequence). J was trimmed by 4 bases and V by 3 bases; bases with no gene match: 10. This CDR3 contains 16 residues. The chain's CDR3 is CASSMAGGAWFTEAFF. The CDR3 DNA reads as TGTGCCAGTAGTATGGCAGGGGGCGCTTGGTTCACTGAAGCTTTCTTT.

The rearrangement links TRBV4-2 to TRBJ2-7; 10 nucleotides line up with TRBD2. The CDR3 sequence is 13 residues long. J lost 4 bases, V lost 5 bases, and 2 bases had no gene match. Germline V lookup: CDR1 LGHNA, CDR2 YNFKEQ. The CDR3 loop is CASSLGLAYEQYF. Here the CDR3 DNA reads TGTGCCAGCAGCTTGGGACTAGCGTACGAGCAGTACTTC.

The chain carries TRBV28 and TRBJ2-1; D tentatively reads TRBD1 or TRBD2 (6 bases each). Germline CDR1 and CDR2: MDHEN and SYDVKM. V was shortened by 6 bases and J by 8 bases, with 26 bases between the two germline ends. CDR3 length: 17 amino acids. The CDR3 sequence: CASRGGTPRLTGDEQFF. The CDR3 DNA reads TGTGCCAGCAGAGGGGGGACCCCGAGATTAACAGGCGATGAGCAGTTCTTC.

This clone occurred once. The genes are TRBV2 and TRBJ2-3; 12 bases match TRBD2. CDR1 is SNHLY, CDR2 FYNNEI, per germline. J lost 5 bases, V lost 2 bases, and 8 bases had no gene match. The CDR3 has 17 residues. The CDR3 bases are TGTGCCAGCAGTGAAAATCTAGCGGGAGGGCCAATAGATACGCAGTATTTT. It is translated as CASSENLAGGPIDTQYF. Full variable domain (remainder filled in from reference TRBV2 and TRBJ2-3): EPEVTQTPSHQVTQMGQEVILRCVPISNHLYFYWYRQILGQKVEFLVSFYNNEISEKSEIFDDQFSVERPDGSNFTLKIRSTKLEDSAMYFCASSENLAGGPIDTQYFGPGTRLTVL.

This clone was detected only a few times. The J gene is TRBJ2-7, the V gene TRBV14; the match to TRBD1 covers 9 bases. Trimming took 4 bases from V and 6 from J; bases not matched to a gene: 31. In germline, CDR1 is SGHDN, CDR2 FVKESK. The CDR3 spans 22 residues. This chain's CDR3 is CASSLRRGRDRVGHGTGFEQYF. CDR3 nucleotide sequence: TGTGCCAGCAGCCTACGAAGAGGCCGGGACAGGGTCGGACACGGTACTGGATTCGAGCAGTACTTC. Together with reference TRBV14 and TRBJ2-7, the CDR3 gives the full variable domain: EAGVTQFPSHSVIEKGQTVTLRCDPISGHDNLYWYRRVMGKEIKFLLHFVKESKQDESGMPNNRFLAERTGGTYSTLKVQPAELEDSGVYFCASSLRRGRDRVGHGTGFEQYFGPGTRLTVT.

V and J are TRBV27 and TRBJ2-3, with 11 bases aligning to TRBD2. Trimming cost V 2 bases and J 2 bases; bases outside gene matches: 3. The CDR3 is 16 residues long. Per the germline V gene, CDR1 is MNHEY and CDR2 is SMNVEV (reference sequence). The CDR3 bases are TGTGCCAGCAGTTTAACTAGCGGGAGTTTCACAGATACGCAGTATTTT. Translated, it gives CASSLTSGSFTDTQYF.

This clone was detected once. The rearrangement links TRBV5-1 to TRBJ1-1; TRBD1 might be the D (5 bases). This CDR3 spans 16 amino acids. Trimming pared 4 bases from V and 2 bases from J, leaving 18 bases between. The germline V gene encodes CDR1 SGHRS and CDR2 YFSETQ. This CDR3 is CASSPVGGGFNTEAFF. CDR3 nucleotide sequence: TGCGCCAGCAGCCCGGTCGGGGGGGGATTCAACACTGAAGCTTTCTTT.

The CDR3 is CASSLILYANTEAFF. The CDR3 bases are TGTGCCAGCAGTTTAATTCTGTATGCAAACACTGAAGCTTTCTTT. The chain has TRBV28 and TRBJ1-1; D unclear. Germline CDR1 MDHEN, CDR2 SYDVKM. CDR3 length: 15 residues. Trimming cost V 2 bases and J 2 bases, with 12 bases left between them.

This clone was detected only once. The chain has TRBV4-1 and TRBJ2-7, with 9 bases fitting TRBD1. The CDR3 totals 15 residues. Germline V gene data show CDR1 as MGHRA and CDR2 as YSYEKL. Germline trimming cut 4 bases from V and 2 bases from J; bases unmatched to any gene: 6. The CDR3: CASSPTGGSAYEQYF. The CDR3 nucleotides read TGCGCCAGCAGCCCGACAGGGGGATCAGCCTACGAGCAGTACTTC.

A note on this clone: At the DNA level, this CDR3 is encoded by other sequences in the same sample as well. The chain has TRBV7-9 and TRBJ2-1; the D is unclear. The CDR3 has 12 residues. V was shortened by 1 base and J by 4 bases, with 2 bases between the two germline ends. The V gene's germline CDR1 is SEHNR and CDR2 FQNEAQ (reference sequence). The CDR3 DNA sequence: TGTGCCAGCAGCTTAGGTTACAATGAGCAGTTCTTC. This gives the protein CASSLGYNEQFF.

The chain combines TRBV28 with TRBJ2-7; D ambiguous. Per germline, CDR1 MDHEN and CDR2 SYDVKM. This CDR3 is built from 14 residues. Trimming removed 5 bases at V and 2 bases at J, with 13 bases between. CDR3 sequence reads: CASSGDFTPYEQYF. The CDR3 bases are TGTGCCAGCAGTGGAGACTTTACCCCCTACGAGCAGTACTTC.

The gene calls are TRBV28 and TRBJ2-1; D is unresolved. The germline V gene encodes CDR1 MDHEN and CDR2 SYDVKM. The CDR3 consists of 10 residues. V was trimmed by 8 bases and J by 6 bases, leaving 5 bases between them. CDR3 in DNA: TGTGCCAGCGTTGCCAATGAGCAGTTCTTC. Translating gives CASVANEQFF.

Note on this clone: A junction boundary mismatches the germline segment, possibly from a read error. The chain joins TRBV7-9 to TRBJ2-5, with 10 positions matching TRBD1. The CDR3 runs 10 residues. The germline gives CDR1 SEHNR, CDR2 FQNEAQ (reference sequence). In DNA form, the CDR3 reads TGTGCCAGCAGCCTGGGGACAGGGGACTTC. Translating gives CASSLGTGDF.

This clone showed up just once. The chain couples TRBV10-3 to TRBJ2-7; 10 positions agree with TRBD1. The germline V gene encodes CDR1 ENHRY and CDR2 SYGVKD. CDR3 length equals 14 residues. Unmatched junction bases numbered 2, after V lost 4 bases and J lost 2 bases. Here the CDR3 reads CAISAGTGAYEQYF. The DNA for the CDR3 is TGTGCCATCAGTGCGGGGACAGGGGCCTACGAGCAGTACTTC.

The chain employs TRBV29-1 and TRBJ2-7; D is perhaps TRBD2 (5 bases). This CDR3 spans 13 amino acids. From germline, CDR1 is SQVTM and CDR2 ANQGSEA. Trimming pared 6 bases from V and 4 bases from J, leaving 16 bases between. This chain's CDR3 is CSVRGGTEYEQYF. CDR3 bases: TGCAGCGTAAGAGGAGGAACGGAATACGAGCAGTACTTC.

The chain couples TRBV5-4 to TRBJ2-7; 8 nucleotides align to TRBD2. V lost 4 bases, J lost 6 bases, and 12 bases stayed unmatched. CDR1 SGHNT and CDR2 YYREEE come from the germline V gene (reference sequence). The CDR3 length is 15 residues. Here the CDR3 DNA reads TGTGCCAGCAGCCCCATCTCAGCGGGAGCTTCCGAGCAGTACTTC. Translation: CASSPISAGASEQYF.

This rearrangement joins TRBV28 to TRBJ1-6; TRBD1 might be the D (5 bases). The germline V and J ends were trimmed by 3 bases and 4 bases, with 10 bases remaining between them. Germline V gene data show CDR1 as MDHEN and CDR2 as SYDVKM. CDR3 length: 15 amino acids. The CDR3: CASSFGGGYNSPLHF. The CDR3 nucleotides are TGTGCCAGCAGTTTCGGGGGAGGTTATAATTCACCCCTCCACTTT.

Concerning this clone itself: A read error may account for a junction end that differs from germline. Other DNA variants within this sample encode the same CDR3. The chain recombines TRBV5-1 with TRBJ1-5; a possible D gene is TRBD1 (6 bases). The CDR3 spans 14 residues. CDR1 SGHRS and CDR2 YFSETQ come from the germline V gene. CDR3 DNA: TGTGCCAGCAGCGAGGGGGGCTTCGGTCAGCCCCAGCATTTT. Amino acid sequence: CASSEGGFGQPQHF.